This T cell receptor beta chain is from a study of blood T cell repertoires in COVID-19 (TCRdb year 2020). The study in broad terms: Collaborator samples came from the United States, Italy and Spain and covered acute and convalescent phases of COVID-19. The material from the prospective study consisted of cDNA or gDNA derived from T cells, B-cell-depleted T cells, or PBMCs. Deeply sampled blood TCRbeta repertoires from subjects exposed to, actively infected with, or recovered from COVID-19 were included in the dataset. A freely available public database, intended as a resource for researchers studying the immune response to SARS-CoV-2, is where the repertoires were released. Samples were obtained from the ongoing ImmuneRACE study (first 160 participants) and from about 1,300 subjects provided by 6 global collaborators. Sample metadata almost always included a de-identified subject ID, COVID-19 status, age in years and sex. Where available, HLA class I and class II types were taken from metadata supplied by the sample provider and were not determined by assay-based typing.

Beyond this particular receptor, the publication reports: Clinical and demographic metadata were provided uncurated, with the amount varying by source and participant.

Reading from cysteine to phenylalanine, the CDR3 counts 13 amino acids. CDR3 DNA is the only sequence kept; it has 39 bases, read in frame from the first base. As encoded in the germline V gene (reference sequence), CDR1 is LNHDA while CDR2 is SQIVND. Trimming costs V 6 bases and J 8 bases, and their ends lie 14 bases apart. TCRbeta CDR3 regions were amplified from genomic DNA by means of the immunoSEQ Assay, a bias-controlled multiplex PCR. The original pipeline was this. Nucleated cell counts per sample were estimated from amplification of reference gene primers within the assay. To quantify the absolute abundance of each unique TCRbeta CDR3 rearrangement, sequence reads were collapsed and filtered. Productive Simpson clonality was computed per sample as the square root of Simpson's diversity index over productive rearrangements. TCRdb took this table from immuneACCESS and kept in-frame rearrangements with V and J called. Such tables lack part of the clones; where checked against another copy, unresolved V genes explain under half of the gap, and the rest is unexplained. The D gene and trimming were derived from the DNA, and the V and J assignments and clone size from that table. In this sample the table shows some 150,000 clones, approximately 86% of which occur a single time. The ten largest clones capture around 3.3% of the sample.

This clone was detected only a few times. The antigen this receptor binds is unknown. No much larger clonotype is one base removed from it; base qualities were not supplied. Each collaborating institution followed its own protocols to collect whole blood in K2EDTA tubes. For TCRbeta analysis, collaborators shipped samples in one of three forms: frozen whole blood, isolated PBMCs, or DNA extracted from either of those sample types. The clonotype comes from a man between 65 and 85 years old with acute or convalescent COVID-19. Sequencing used peripheral blood. The rearranged chain carries TRBV19 and TRBJ2-1, with a tentative D gene TRBD1 over 5 matching bases. In nucleotides, the sequence is TGTGCCAGTAGGGCCACAGGTTTCGATGAGCAGTTCTTC. Its protein is CASRATGFDEQFF.